Listed here are 7 T cell receptor beta chains from one sample, sequenced in a study of neoadjuvant anti-PD-1 for oral cavity cancer. Some clones are missing from TCRdb's copy, which holds only in-frame ones; the method was immunoSEQ multiplex PCR. The repertoire holds approximately 7,100 clones, with around half as singletons. The sequencing used tumor tissue, collected before nivolumab (anti-PD-1) treatment. The origin of the receptors is a person aged 40 to 85 with oral cavity squamous cell carcinoma.

The CDR3 reads CASSADYTSYEQYF. CDR3 DNA sequence: TGTGCCAGCAGCGCGGACTATACTTCCTACGAGCAGTACTTC. The chain combines TRBV9 with TRBJ2-7, with a weak D call TRBD2 (6 bases). The length of the CDR3 is 14 residues. V was clipped by 3 bases and J by 1 base, with 11 bases between them. The V gene's germline CDR1 is SGDLS and CDR2 YYNGEE.

This clone has more than one count but fewer than ten. The V gene is TRBV7-2, the J gene TRBJ1-2; 7 bases match TRBD1. CDR3 length equals 14 residues. The V segment lost 5 bases and the J segment 2 bases; nucleotides outside the gene matches: 5. From germline, CDR1 is SGHTA and CDR2 FQGNSA. This CDR3 reads CASSKGQENYGYTF. CDR3 coding DNA: TGTGCCAGCAGCAAAGGACAGGAAAACTATGGCTACACCTTC.

The CDR3 sequence: CASSQVITGARDEQFF. CDR3 DNA sequence: TGTGCCAGCAGCCAAGTCATAACGGGGGCGCGGGATGAGCAGTTCTTC. The chain carries TRBV14 and TRBJ2-1; the D gene could be TRBD1 or TRBD2 (6 bases each). The CDR3 is 16 residues long. Germline loops: CDR1 SGHDN, CDR2 FVKESK. V was pared by 1 base and J by 8 bases, with 18 bases between.

The chain carries TRBV5-1 and TRBJ2-1; the match to TRBD2 covers 9 bases. Per germline, CDR1 SGHRS and CDR2 YFSETQ. The CDR3 is 14 amino acids. Germline trimming cut 5 bases from V and 7 bases from J; bases unmatched to any gene: 7. The CDR3 bases are TGCGCCAGCAGACTAGCGGGCCCCGGGAATGAGCAGTTCTTC. Translation gives CASRLAGPGNEQFF.

The chain employs TRBV9 and TRBJ2-2; 10 positions agree with TRBD2. Germline CDR1 SGDLS, CDR2 YYNGEE. V lost 5 bases and J lost 2; bases outside the gene matches: 3. This CDR3 comprises 15 residues. CDR3 nucleotides: TGTGCCAGCAGGGGGACTAGCGCCAACACCGGGGAGCTGTTTTTT. This sequence encodes CASRGTSANTGELFF.

The V and J genes are TRBV18 and TRBJ1-5, with 9 bases aligning to TRBD1. Trimming removed 6 bases from V and 5 bases from J; junction bases left unmatched: 11. Germline lookup yields CDR1 KGHSH and CDR2 LQKENI. This CDR3 has 16 amino acids. The CDR3 loop reads CASSLGQGPTHQPQHF. The CDR3 bases are TGTGCCAGCTCCCTAGGACAGGGGCCCACGCATCAGCCCCAGCATTTT.

This chain uses TRBV11-2 with TRBJ2-7; the match to TRBD2 covers 8 bases. The CDR3 totals 14 residues. The J segment lost 8 bases and the V segment lost 1 base, leaving 7 bases of the junction unmatched. Germline values: CDR1 SGHAT, CDR2 FQNNGV. DNA for the CDR3: TGTGCCAGCAGCTTAGCGGGGGGGCCTACGCAGCAGTACTTC. It specifies CASSLAGGPTQQYF. Complete variable domain (other parts from reference TRBV11-2 and TRBJ2-7): EAGVAQSPRYKIIEKRQSVAFWCNPISGHATLYWYQQILGQGPKLLIQFQNNGVVDDSQLPKDRFSAERLKGVDSTLKIQPAKLEDSAVYLCASSLAGGPTQQYFGPGTRLTVT.